This is a list of T cell receptor beta chains from one sample in a study of neoadjuvant anti-PD-1 for oral cavity cancer. Assay: immunoSEQ multiplex PCR; the TCRdb copy retains only in-frame clones and omits some. The sample comprises over 20,000 clones, approximately 27% of which are singletons, and roughly 15% rests with the top ten. Material: tumor tissue, obtained after nivolumab (anti-PD-1) treatment. The receptors come from a person between 40 and 80 years old with oral cavity squamous cell carcinoma. The CDR3 runs from the conserved cysteine through the conserved F or W. The order of the fields is V gene, D gene, J gene, clone size, CDR3 length, CDR3 protein, CDR3 DNA. A D gene is named only where the DNA matches it firmly. Not all rows give a size; the values are once, few, many and, for expanded clones, a class.

TRBV13	TRBD1	TRBJ1-1	few	15	CASILGTDMNTEAFF	TGTGCCAGCATCCTTGGGACAGACATGAACACTGAAGCTTTCTTT
TRBV28	NA	TRBJ1-5	few	16	CASSLQIVWSNQPQHF	TGTGCCAGCAGTTTACAGATTGTTTGGAGCAATCAGCCCCAGCATTTT
TRBV27	NA	TRBJ2-7	once	11	CASSSPYEQYF	TGTGCCAGCAGTTCCCCCTACGAGCAGTACTTC
TRBV19	TRBD1	TRBJ2-1	NA	19	CASRRGTGGARVTYNEQFF	TGTGCCAGTAGGCGAGGGACAGGGGGCGCGCGGGTGACCTACAATGAGCAGTTCTTC
TRBV14	NA	TRBJ1-4	many	16	CASSQARVGGGEKLFF	TGTGCCAGCAGCCAAGCCAGGGTAGGAGGAGGTGAAAAACTGTTTTTT
TRBV10-3	TRBD1	TRBJ2-2	NA	13	CATGQGRTGELFF	TGTGCCACCGGACAGGGGCGGACCGGGGAGCTGTTTTTT
TRBV27	TRBD2	TRBJ2-7	few	17	CASSLRPGSGMGHEQYF	TGTGCCAGCAGTTTACGCCCTGGGAGCGGGATGGGTCACGAGCAGTACTTC
TRBV13	NA	TRBJ1-1	few	12	CASSLSTGAAFF	TGTGCCAGCAGCTTATCGACTGGGGCAGCTTTCTTT
TRBV21-1	NA	TRBJ2-7	few	17	CASSGVGQAHLLNEQYF	TGTGCCAGCAGCGGAGTTGGACAGGCCCATCTCCTCAACGAGCAGTACTTC
TRBV5-6	NA	TRBJ1-1	few	12	CASSYSLDEAFF	TGTGCCAGCAGCTACAGCCTGGATGAAGCTTTCTTT
TRBV11-2	NA	TRBJ2-2	few	15	CASSPLLRLTGELFF	TGTGCCAGCAGCCCCCTATTGCGCTTAACCGGGGAGCTGTTTTTT
TRBV5-5	TRBD1	TRBJ1-4	few	17	CASSLYTSGGWDEKLFF	TGTGCCAGCAGCTTATATACGTCAGGGGGCTGGGATGAAAAACTGTTTTTT
TRBV4-3	NA	TRBJ1-2	NA	14	CASSQGRANYGYTF	TGCGCCAGCAGCCAAGGGAGGGCTAACTATGGCTACACCTTC
TRBV5-1	NA	TRBJ2-1	NA	14	CASSLSGLSNEQFF	TGCGCCAGCAGCTTGAGTGGACTCAGTAATGAGCAGTTCTTC
TRBV7-8	TRBD1	TRBJ1-2	few	14	CASSLVTGGGGYTF	TGTGCCAGCAGCTTAGTTACAGGGGGAGGGGGCTACACCTTC
TRBV27	TRBD2	TRBJ2-7	NA	14	CATRRGLVGYEQYF	TGTGCCACGCGCAGGGGACTAGTTGGGTACGAGCAGTACTTC
TRBV5-1	NA	TRBJ1-1	NA	14	CASSLEGRGTEAFF	TGCGCCAGCAGCTTGGAAGGGAGGGGCACTGAAGCTTTCTTT
TRBV5-4	NA	TRBJ2-3	medium-sized	18	CASSLDAGRSLSTDTQYF	TGTGCCAGCAGCTTGGATGCGGGACGGTCCCTTAGCACAGATACGCAGTATTTT
TRBV9	TRBD1	TRBJ1-1	few	15	CASGGGTAVNTEAFF	TGTGCCAGCGGGGGCGGGACAGCCGTGAACACTGAAGCTTTCTTT
TRBV27	TRBD1	TRBJ1-2	few	14	CASRRGGQTGGYTF	TGTGCCAGCAGAAGGGGGGGACAGACGGGCGGCTACACCTTC